A selection of T cell receptor beta chains follows, all from one sample in a study of cytomegalovirus exposure and HLA in healthy donors. Assay: immunoSEQ multiplex PCR; the TCRdb copy retains only in-frame clones and omits some. The sample lists some 210,000 clones; over 65% were seen once. Sequencing used PBMCs. Receptor source: a woman between 18 and 30 years old in good health and CMV-seronegative. Each CDR3 is given with its conserved first and last residue. Each record gives: D gene, V gene, clone size, J gene, CDR3 length, CDR3 protein, CDR3 DNA. The D gene is left open where the match is weak. Part of the rows lack a size; the others show once, few, many or a class for expanded clones.

>-|TRBV5-1|-|TRBJ1-1|15
CASSLDSIGGIEAFF
TGCGCCAGCAGCTTGGATTCGATTGGCGGAATCGAAGCTTTCTTT
>TRBD1|TRBV28|-|TRBJ1-3|15
CASSLTGGSGNTIYF
TGTGCCAGCAGTTTAACAGGGGGCTCTGGAAACACCATATATTTT
>TRBD2|TRBV19|once|TRBJ2-7|15
CASSARLAGTNEQYF
TGTGCCAGTAGTGCCCGACTAGCGGGAACAAACGAGCAGTACTTC
>-|TRBV10-1|-|TRBJ1-3|15
CASSSRAASGNTIYF
TGCGCCAGCAGCTCCAGGGCCGCCTCTGGAAACACCATATATTTT
>-|TRBV30|-|TRBJ1-1|14
CAWSKGLTNTEAFF
TGTGCCTGGAGCAAGGGACTCACGAACACTGAAGCTTTCTTT
>TRBD1|TRBV2|-|TRBJ2-5|16
CASSSFDRGRGETQYF
TGTGCCAGCAGTTCTTTTGACAGGGGGCGCGGAGAGACCCAGTACTTC
>-|TRBV28|-|TRBJ1-2|13
CASRGAVERGYTF
TGTGCCAGCAGAGGGGCCGTTGAGAGAGGCTACACCTTC
>-|TRBV19|-|TRBJ1-2|13
CASRGTSNYGYTF
TGTGCCAGTAGAGGGACATCGAACTATGGCTACACCTTC
>TRBD2|TRBV19|few|TRBJ2-2|17
CASSIGLAGQLTGELFF
TGTGCCAGTAGTATAGGACTAGCGGGACAACTCACCGGGGAGCTGTTTTTT
>-|TRBV7-8|-|TRBJ2-1|15
CASSLRGDVYNEQFF
TGTGCCAGCAGCTTAAGGGGAGATGTCTACAATGAGCAGTTCTTC
>-|TRBV19|-|TRBJ2-3|15
CASSINGGRTDTQYF
TGTGCCAGTAGTATAAACGGAGGTAGAACAGATACGCAGTATTTT
>-|TRBV2|-|TRBJ1-1|14
CASPEGSGTGEAFF
TGTGCCAGCCCAGAGGGCAGTGGAACAGGAGAAGCTTTCTTT
>TRBD2|TRBV27|-|TRBJ2-3|15
CASSFSGGQADTQYF
TGTGCCAGCAGTTTCTCGGGGGGGCAAGCAGATACGCAGTATTTT
>TRBD2|TRBV5-4|-|TRBJ2-5|13
CASSPAGGETQYF
TGTGCCAGCAGCCCCGCCGGGGGGGAGACCCAGTACTTC
>TRBD1|TRBV9|few|TRBJ1-5|14
CASSVGTGDQPQHF
TGTGCCAGCAGCGTAGGGACAGGAGATCAGCCCCAGCATTTT
>-|TRBV6-4|few|TRBJ1-5|17
CASREEPAQISNQPQHF
TGTGCCAGCCGAGAGGAACCGGCCCAGATTAGCAATCAGCCCCAGCATTTT
>-|TRBV25-1|-|TRBJ1-5|14
CASSEQGSNQPQHF
TGTGCCAGCAGTGAACAGGGTAGCAATCAGCCCCAGCATTTT
>TRBD2|TRBV30|-|TRBJ2-7|13
CAWSLGLAYEQYF
TGTGCCTGGAGTCTGGGACTAGCTTACGAGCAGTACTTC
>-|TRBV27|few|TRBJ2-2|17
CASSLSRPGVGSGELFF
TGTGCCAGCAGTTTATCGAGGCCAGGGGTTGGGTCCGGGGAGCTGTTTTTT
>-|TRBV15|-|TRBJ1-2|13
CATSRDRGYGYTF
TGTGCCACCAGCAGAGATCGAGGCTATGGCTACACCTTC
>-|TRBV4-1|-|TRBJ1-1|15
CASSQVRGSITEAFF
TGCGCCAGCAGCCAAGTTAGGGGCAGCATCACTGAAGCTTTCTTT
>TRBD2|TRBV12-5|-|TRBJ2-7|14
CASGLGGLAWEQYF
TGTGCTAGTGGTTTGGGGGGACTAGCTTGGGAGCAGTACTTC
>-|TRBV4-2|-|TRBJ2-2|15
CASSQEGGRTGELFF
TGTGCCAGCAGCCAAGAGGGGGGGCGAACCGGGGAGCTGTTTTTT
>TRBD1|TRBV7-8|-|TRBJ1-5|16
CASSPKPGQAREPQHF
TGTGCCAGCAGCCCGAAACCGGGACAGGCACGGGAACCCCAGCATTTT
>TRBD2|TRBV11-2|-|TRBJ2-1|17
CASSPRLAGLQGGEQFF
TGTGCCAGCAGCCCCCGACTAGCGGGACTACAGGGGGGTGAGCAGTTCTTC
>TRBD1|TRBV6-5|-|TRBJ1-2|13
CASTRTGNYGYTF
TGTGCCAGCACCAGGACAGGGAACTATGGCTACACCTTC
>-|TRBV29-1|-|TRBJ1-2|12
CSVGTANYGYTF
TGCAGCGTGGGGACGGCGAACTATGGCTACACCTTC
>TRBD2|TRBV29-1|-|TRBJ2-1|13
CSVSGTTNNEQFF
TGCAGCGTTTCCGGGACTACAAACAATGAGCAGTTCTTC
>TRBD2|TRBV27|-|TRBJ2-3|16
CASSAGLAGPLDTQYF
TGTGCCAGCAGTGCGGGACTAGCTGGGCCCTTGGATACGCAGTATTTT
>-|TRBV2|-|TRBJ1-5|15
CASSEQQVSNQPQHF
TGTGCCAGCAGTGAACAACAGGTTAGCAATCAGCCCCAGCATTTT
>-|TRBV28|-|TRBJ2-7|11
CASRTGHEQYF
TGTGCCAGCAGAACGGGCCACGAGCAGTACTTC
>-|TRBV5-4|-|TRBJ2-7|13
CASSLGDKYEQYF
TGTGCCAGCAGCTTGGGGGACAAATACGAGCAGTACTTC
>TRBD1|TRBV2|-|TRBJ2-2|15
CASSTRTGYTGELFF
TGTGCCAGCAGCACTAGGACAGGGTACACCGGGGAGCTGTTTTTT
>-|TRBV9|few|TRBJ2-7|13
CASSKGQNYEQYF
TGTGCCAGCAGCAAAGGACAGAATTACGAGCAGTACTTC
>-|TRBV9|-|TRBJ1-6|14
CASSPRQYGSPLHF
TGTGCCAGCAGCCCTCGACAGTATGGATCACCCCTCCACTTT
>TRBD1|TRBV6-6|-|TRBJ2-7|14
CASTKLQGAYEQYF
TGTGCCAGCACCAAGCTACAGGGGGCCTACGAGCAGTACTTC
>-|TRBV5-1|-|TRBJ1-6|16
CASSLVQNLNNSPLHF
TGCGCCAGCAGCTTGGTCCAGAATCTTAATAATTCACCCCTCCACTTT
>-|TRBV28|-|TRBJ1-5|17
CASSLRGFRDSNQPQHF
TGTGCCAGCAGCCTAAGGGGGTTTAGGGATAGCAATCAGCCCCAGCATTTT
>TRBD2|TRBV28|-|TRBJ2-1|14
CASSLGLAYSEQFF
TGTGCCAGCAGTCTGGGACTAGCTTACAGCGAGCAGTTCTTC
>-|TRBV30|-|TRBJ2-4|13
CAWSPRDKNIQYF
TGTGCCTGGAGTCCCAGGGACAAAAACATTCAGTACTTC
>-|TRBV7-6|-|TRBJ2-1|12
CAVEPRYNEQFF
TGTGCCGTTGAGCCGCGGTACAATGAGCAGTTCTTC
>TRBD1|TRBV5-8|-|TRBJ2-7|14
CASSLGQWSYEQYF
TGTGCCAGCAGCCTGGGACAGTGGTCCTACGAGCAGTACTTC
>TRBD1|TRBV19|-|TRBJ1-2|16
CASSFRQGAKNYGYTF
TGTGCCAGTAGTTTTCGACAGGGTGCGAAAAACTATGGCTACACCTTC
>-|TRBV20-1|-|TRBJ2-2|11
CSALLSGELFF
TGCAGTGCTCTGCTCAGCGGGGAGCTGTTTTTT
>-|TRBV29-1|once|TRBJ1-3|12
CSGRWGGNTIYF
TGCAGCGGCCGCTGGGGTGGAAACACCATATATTTT
>TRBD1|TRBV18|-|TRBJ1-1|16
CASSPQRDRMNTEAFF
TGTGCCAGCTCACCACAGCGGGACAGAATGAACACTGAAGCTTTCTTT
>TRBD1|TRBV2|-|TRBJ1-5|13
CASSGGQGKAQHF
TGTGCCAGCAGTGGGGGACAGGGTAAAGCCCAGCATTTT
>-|TRBV30|-|TRBJ1-1|12
CAWSPTSNEAFF
TGTGCCTGGAGTCCGACATCTAATGAAGCTTTCTTT
>TRBD2|TRBV5-1|-|TRBJ2-7|17
CASSRKPTLAGEGEQYF
TGCGCCAGCAGCCGAAAACCCACACTAGCGGGAGAGGGCGAGCAGTACTTC
>-|TRBV28|-|TRBJ2-7|18
CASSSISGTSEVPYEQYF
TGTGCCAGCAGTTCAATTTCCGGGACGTCGGAAGTACCCTACGAGCAGTACTTC
>-|TRBV5-5|few|TRBJ1-5|15
CASSEDTKSNQPQHF
TGTGCCAGCAGCGAGGACACAAAGAGCAATCAGCCCCAGCATTTT
>-|TRBV5-1|-|TRBJ1-2|16
CASSAGTDTWDYGYTF
TGCGCCAGCAGCGCCGGGACGGACACCTGGGACTATGGCTACACCTTC